This T cell receptor beta chain was documented in a study of cytomegalovirus exposure and HLA in healthy donors. The CDR3 has 14 amino acids. Trimming cost V 6 bases and J 12 bases, with 21 bases left between them. Germline V gene sequence: CDR1 MNHEY, CDR2 SVGAGI. The study ran its PCR with 60 Vbeta and 13 Jbeta primers. Produced via immunoSEQ multiplex PCR; TCRdb's table is partial and in-frame only. The table has around 140,000 clones, 75% to 85% seen once; the top ten hold about 8.1%. J is TRBJ2-1 and V is TRBV6-5; the D gene is possibly TRBD1 (6 bases). This TCR was recovered from a woman aged 50 to 65 in good health and CMV-seropositive. The sample consisted of PBMCs. CDR3 protein: CASSRLGVGARQFF. DNA of the CDR3: TGTGCCAGCAGCCGGTTAGGGGTGGGGGCCCGGCAGTTCTTC.